The text below deals with one T cell receptor (beta chain). These data are taken from a study of T cells in localized non-small cell lung cancer. Trimming left V 7 bases short and J 4 bases short, with 13 bases between. Germline V CDR1 and CDR2: LNHDA, SQIVND (reference sequence). The CDR3 contains 14 residues. The method was immunoSEQ multiplex PCR; TCRdb's version includes in-frame clones alone and lacks a portion of them. The repertoire consists of about 52,000 clones, with roughly 89% occurring once and the leading ten covering over 15%. The source was peripheral blood, collected before any cancer treatment. The sequence was obtained from a male donor aged 60 or over with stage III squamous cell lung carcinoma. V gene TRBV19 combines with J gene TRBJ2-2; D assignment may be TRBD1 or TRBD2 (6 bases each). The CDR3 DNA is TGTGCCAGTACAAGGGGGGAGACCACCGGGGAGCTGTTTTTT. Translated, it gives CASTRGETTGELFF.